This TCR beta chain was profiled in a study of early T cells in non-severe SARS-CoV-2 infection. In the study overall: It was bulk RNA from unsorted whole blood that was sequenced, and the chains were unpaired. The study's findings and limits: VDJdb matching, biased toward anti-spike CD8 responses, missed private and CD4 specificities.

Tagging with unique molecular identifiers was applied to individual cDNA molecules. Each CDR3 protein is one row after TCRdb ran MiXCR on the 5' RACE reads. The table records 35,000 to 50,000 distinct CDR3 sequences, roughly 6% of them present only once. This clonotype was picked up many times. Its antigen is unknown. Germline-derived CDR1 and CDR2 are SGHKS and YYEKEE (reference sequence). The CDR3 consists of 16 residues. After removal of 4 bases from V and 4 bases from J, the junction contained 7 bases not matched to a gene. Here the sequenced sample was whole blood, taken at baseline. The sequence was obtained from an adult who was a healthcare worker with PCR-confirmed SARS-CoV-2 infection or an uninfected control (not recorded which). V gene TRBV5-5 combines with J gene TRBJ1-6; 8 bases align to TRBD1. CDR3 in amino acids: CASSMTGVPYNSPLHF. The CDR3 DNA reads as TGTGCCAGCAGCATGACAGGGGTCCCTTATAATTCACCCCTCCACTTT.